Listed here are 28 T cell receptor beta chains from one sample, sequenced in a study of blood T cell repertoires in COVID-19. Only in-frame clones appear in the TCRdb table, and some are missing; sequencing was by immunoSEQ multiplex PCR. The data show 280,000 or so clones, with 65% to 90% seen just once and about an eighth held by the top ten. Sequencing used peripheral blood. Receptors were obtained from a human donor in a cohort sampled during active COVID-19.

The chain employs TRBV7-9 and TRBJ2-5; D gene uncertain. This CDR3 is built from 13 residues. The V gene lost 6 bases and the J gene lost 0 bases, with 8 bases spanning the gap. The germline CDR1 and CDR2 sequences are SEHNR and FQNEAQ (reference sequence). In DNA form, the CDR3 reads TGTGCCAGCAGTCGCAACAACCAAGAGACCCAGTACTTC. This translates into CASSRNNQETQYF.

This clone is a singleton in its sample. This rearrangement joins TRBV2 to TRBJ1-4; D not resolved. V lost 5 bases and J 0 bases, leaving 10 bases between the germline ends. There are 15 residues in the CDR3. Germline assignment: CDR1 SNHLY and CDR2 FYNNEI. CDR3 sequence reads: CASSPTDSTNEKLFF. CDR3 nucleotides: TGTGCCAGCAGTCCTACAGATTCAACTAATGAAAAACTGTTTTTT.

V and J are TRBV5-4 and TRBJ2-7; TRBD2 matches 8 bases. Germline V gene data show CDR1 as SGHNT and CDR2 as YYREEE (reference sequence). This CDR3 spans 14 amino acids. The ends lost 4 bases at V and 2 bases at J; junction bases unmatched: 5. CDR3 coding DNA: TGTGCCAGCAGCCCGACTAGCGTGGCCTACGAGCAGTACTTC. Its translation: CASSPTSVAYEQYF.

V gene TRBV10-3 combines with J gene TRBJ2-7; D might be TRBD1 (6 bases). The CDR3 contains 12 residues. Germline assignment: CDR1 ENHRY and CDR2 SYGVKD. Between the trimmed V and J ends, which lost 3 bases and 5 bases, there was a span of 8 bases. The CDR3 nucleotides read TGTGCCATCAGTGAAGGACAGAACGAGCAGTACTTC. It encodes CAISEGQNEQYF.

The chain recombines TRBV21-1 with TRBJ2-1; the DNA was not compared with TRBD1, the D call given in the table. TRBV21-1 is a documented pseudogene. CDR3 length: 16 amino acids. In DNA form, the CDR3 reads TGTGCCAGCAGCAAAGGGACCGGGACAGGGGATGATGAGCAGTTCTTC. Its protein is CASSKGTGTGDDEQFF.

V and J are TRBV5-1 and TRBJ2-1, with TRBD2 identical over 8 bases. Looked up from germline, CDR1 is SGHRS and CDR2 is YFSETQ. The CDR3 sequence is 14 residues long. With V trimmed by 0 bases and J by 8 bases, 4 bases remained unmatched. The CDR3 protein is CASSLGGRFDEQFF. As DNA, the CDR3 is TGCGCCAGCAGCTTGGGCGGGAGGTTCGATGAGCAGTTCTTC.

The chain has TRBV11-3 and TRBJ1-1, with D perhaps matching TRBD1 (5 bases). There are 12 residues in the CDR3. CDR1 and CDR2 (germline): SGHNT, YENEEA. With 5 bases removed from V and 7 bases from J, the gap between germline ends came to 11 bases. The CDR3 loop is CASSDRSNEAFF. The CDR3 coding sequence is TGTGCCAGCAGCGACAGATCGAATGAAGCTTTCTTT.

This clone was observed a single time. The V and J genes are TRBV11-2 and TRBJ1-2; 9 bases are a match to TRBD1. The germline gives CDR1 SGHAT, CDR2 FQNNGV. The CDR3 has 15 amino acids. V shed 4 bases and J 4 bases; nucleotides not matched to a gene: 7. CDR3 protein: CASSSQQGAFYGYTF. In DNA form, the CDR3 reads TGTGCCAGCAGCTCCCAACAGGGGGCTTTCTATGGCTACACCTTC.

The CDR3 is CASSVTAYEQYF. Written as DNA, the CDR3 is TGTGCCAGCAGTGTTACAGCCTACGAGCAGTACTTC. The V gene is TRBV28, the J gene TRBJ2-7; no reliable D call. CDR1 MDHEN and CDR2 SYDVKM come from the germline V gene. This CDR3 region has 12 residues. V was clipped by 5 bases and J by 2 bases, with 7 bases between them. Full variable domain (remainder filled in from reference TRBV28 and TRBJ2-7): DVKVTQSSRYLVKRTGEKVFLECVQDMDHENMFWYRQDPGLGLRLIYFSYDVKMKEKGDIPEGYSVSREKKERFSLILESASTNQTSMYLCASSVTAYEQYFGPGTRLTVT.

This sequence joins TRBV27 and TRBJ1-2; a possible D gene is TRBD1 (6 bases). The CDR3 sequence is 17 residues long. Trimming stripped 5 bases from V and 5 bases from J, with 24 bases between. Germline V lookup: CDR1 MNHEY, CDR2 SMNVEV (reference sequence). The CDR3 reads CASSVTGTIKMGYGYTF. Written as DNA, the CDR3 is TGTGCCAGCAGTGTTACCGGGACAATAAAGATGGGGTATGGCTACACCTTC.

The chain is built from TRBV18 and TRBJ2-1, with TRBD2 matching over 12 bases. Germline CDR1 reads KGHSH; CDR2 reads LQKENI. The CDR3 is 16 residues long. The trim removed 2 bases at V and 9 bases at J, leaving 8 bases unmatched. CDR3 residues: CASSPSASGRAGEQFF. CDR3 coding DNA: TGTGCCAGCTCACCATCGGCTAGCGGGAGGGCCGGTGAGCAGTTCTTC.

This rearrangement joins TRBV28 to TRBJ1-2; D not certain. This CDR3 has 16 amino acids. Trimming pared 4 bases from V and 4 bases from J, leaving 19 bases between. Looked up from germline, CDR1 is MDHEN and CDR2 is SYDVKM. The CDR3 sequence: CASSYVSLLSGYGYTF. The DNA of the CDR3 is TGTGCCAGCAGTTACGTGTCGCTTCTCAGCGGCTATGGCTACACCTTC.

The rearrangement uses TRBV11-2 and TRBJ2-1; D gene unclear. Germline V gene data show CDR1 as SGHAT and CDR2 as FQNNGV. V shed 1 base and J shed 5 bases, with 12 bases lying between them. CDR3 length: 15 amino acids. Written as DNA, the CDR3 is TGTGCCAGCAGCTTAGGCCCTGGTAGAGACAATGAGCAGTTCTTC. Residues: CASSLGPGRDNEQFF.

The gene calls are TRBV7-9 and TRBJ2-3; D gene ambiguous. Germline-derived CDR1 and CDR2 are SEHNR and FQNEAQ (reference sequence). The CDR3 runs to 15 residues. Trimming shortened V by 5 bases and J by 0 bases, and 12 bases separated the two germline ends. CDR3 region: CASSKTSMSTDTQYF. The CDR3, as DNA: TGTGCCAGCAGCAAGACATCTATGAGCACAGATACGCAGTATTTT.

CDR3 sequence reads: CASGPGQGARSEAFF. CDR3 coding DNA: TGTGCTAGTGGTCCGGGACAGGGGGCGCGGTCTGAAGCTTTCTTT. The chain couples TRBV12-5 to TRBJ1-1, with 12 bases matching TRBD1. Trimming cost V 5 bases and J 6 bases; bases outside gene matches: 7. The CDR3 sequence is 15 residues long. Germline CDR1 reads LGHNT; CDR2 reads FRNRAP. The full variable domain, rest sourced from reference TRBV12-5 and TRBJ1-1, is DARVTQTPRHKVTEMGQEVTMRCQPILGHNTVFWYRQTMMQGLELLAYFRNRAPLDDSGMPKDRFSAEMPDATLATLKIQPSEPRDSAVYFCASGPGQGARSEAFFGQGTRLTVV.

The chain couples TRBV28 to TRBJ1-2; a possible D gene is TRBD1 (6 bases). The CDR3 loop spans 16 amino acids. V gave up 5 bases and J gave up 3 bases, with 19 bases separating them. CDR1 MDHEN and CDR2 SYDVKM come from the germline V gene. The CDR3 region is CASSGAVQGKDYGYTF. The CDR3 coding sequence is TGTGCCAGCAGTGGGGCTGTTCAGGGGAAGGACTATGGCTACACCTTC.

The chain combines TRBV28 with TRBJ1-2; D remains unclear. The V gene's germline CDR1 is MDHEN and CDR2 SYDVKM. The length of the CDR3 is 14 residues. The V end lost 4 bases, the J end lost 4 bases, and 13 bases lay between the germline ends. The CDR3, as DNA: TGTGCCAGCAGTTCCCGGGAGTTCCTCTATGGCTACACCTTC. As protein: CASSSREFLYGYTF.

This chain links TRBV3-1 (or the pseudogene TRBV3-2) with TRBJ2-5, with D perhaps TRBD1 (5 bases). There are 14 residues in the CDR3. Germline CDR1 and CDR2: LGHDT and YNNKEL (reference sequence). V lost 1 base to trimming and J lost 9 bases, with 15 bases between them. CDR3 nucleotide sequence: TGTGCCAGCAGCCAAGGGACACCGCCGATGTCCCAGTACTTC. Residues: CASSQGTPPMSQYF.

The V gene is TRBV28, the J gene TRBJ2-7; TRBD1 might be the D (6 bases). Germline-derived CDR1 and CDR2 are MDHEN and SYDVKM. V was shortened by 3 bases and J by 4 bases, with 13 bases between the two germline ends. This CDR3 has 14 amino acids. CDR3 in DNA: TGTGCCAGCAGTTTTCAGGGGAGAGGATACGAGCAGTACTTC. Translation gives CASSFQGRGYEQYF.

Only one count was recorded for this clone. The chain combines TRBV5-1 with TRBJ2-7; 7 bases are a match to TRBD1. Germline V CDR1 and CDR2: SGHRS, YFSETQ. Trimming removed 3 bases from V and 3 bases from J; junction bases left unmatched: 6. The CDR3 runs to 14 residues. CDR3 residues: CASSSGQHNYEQYF. DNA for the CDR3: TGCGCCAGCAGCTCGGGACAGCACAACTACGAGCAGTACTTC.

The chain combines TRBV30 with TRBJ2-7; possible D gene TRBD2, 7 bases. V lost 1 base and J 3 bases, leaving 10 bases between the germline ends. CDR1 GTSNPN and CDR2 SVGIG come from the germline V gene (reference sequence). The CDR3 is made up of 13 amino acids. The CDR3 spells CAWSGRGGYEQYF. The CDR3 DNA follows: TGTGCCTGGAGTGGGAGGGGGGGCTACGAGCAGTACTTC.

The J gene is TRBJ1-4, the V gene TRBV6-5, with D possibly being TRBD1 (5 bases). The V gene lost 0 bases and the J gene lost 7 bases, with 12 bases spanning the gap. This CDR3 has 15 residues. From germline, CDR1 is MNHEY and CDR2 SVGAGI. Here the CDR3 reads CASSYSGQGGEKLFF. DNA for the CDR3: TGTGCCAGCAGTTACTCGGGGCAGGGCGGTGAAAAACTGTTTTTT.

The CDR3 DNA follows: TGTGCCAGCAGCCACCCTCTAACTTCCTATGGCTACACCTTC. This codes for CASSHPLTSYGYTF. The chain joins TRBV7-2 to TRBJ1-2; no firm D call. The CDR3 consists of 14 residues. V was cut by 5 bases and J by 4 bases, with 14 bases left in between. Germline values: CDR1 SGHTA, CDR2 FQGNSA.

A remark on this clone: One end of the junction fails to match germline, which may point to a read error. The chain carries TRBV3-1 (or the pseudogene TRBV3-2) and TRBJ2-1; 10 bases are shared with TRBD2. This CDR3 spans 14 amino acids. Per the germline V gene, CDR1 is LGHDT and CDR2 is YNNKEL (reference sequence). The CDR3 DNA reads as TGTGCCAGCAGCCACCTCCAAGCGGGAGGGCCAAATGTCTTC. Encoded protein: CASSHLQAGGPNVF.

This sequence joins TRBV5-1 and TRBJ2-6; weak D call: TRBD1 (5 bases). Germline V lookup: CDR1 SGHRS, CDR2 YFSETQ. The CDR3 sequence is 16 residues long. V was shortened by 1 base and J by 1 base, with 9 bases between the two germline ends. In nucleotides, the CDR3 is TGCGCCAGCAGCTTGTGGCAGGGATCTGGGGCCAACGTCCTGACTTTC. Amino acid sequence: CASSLWQGSGANVLTF.

This chain links TRBV6-5 with TRBJ1-3; D remains ambiguous. Germline V CDR1 and CDR2: MNHEY, SVGAGI. Trimming cost V 4 bases and J 2 bases, with 12 bases left between them. This CDR3 region has 15 residues. The CDR3 here is CASSWAVGPGNTIYF. CDR3 DNA sequence: TGTGCCAGCAGTTGGGCAGTGGGTCCTGGAAACACCATATATTTT.

This clone was counted once. Relative to the germline gene, one junction end is altered; a read error may explain this. The rearrangement joins TRBV19 to TRBJ2-1; perhaps TRBD2 as D (5 bases). The germline V gene encodes CDR1 LNHDA and CDR2 SQIVND (reference sequence). This CDR3 contains 13 residues. CDR3 nucleotide sequence: TGTGCCAGTAGTATACCCAGCGGCAATCAGCAGTTCTTC. Its protein product is CASSIPSGNQQFF.

V is TRBV3-1 (or the pseudogene TRBV3-2) and J is TRBJ2-5; 11 nucleotides match TRBD2. V shed 2 bases, J shed 9 bases, and the junction held 11 bases outside the gene matches. CDR3 size: 16 residues. From germline, CDR1 is LGHDT and CDR2 YNNKEL (reference sequence). The CDR3 is CASSQPSGRTNAAQYF. The CDR3, as DNA: TGTGCCAGCAGCCAACCTAGCGGGAGGACGAACGCCGCCCAGTACTTC.